Below, 21 T cell receptor beta chains from the same sample are listed, as sequenced in a study of molecular identifiers for immune sequencing clone quantification (dated 2018 in TCRdb). Libraries were made using PCR. For sequencing, an Illumina HiSeq 4000 was employed. The public reads were quality trimmed at Q25 with fastp and then assembled into clones with MiXCR by TCRdb, keeping productive beta chains. When rows share a CDR3 protein, they turn into one entry using the most common DNA and genes. This sample lists 60,000 to 80,000 distinct CDR3 sequences; about 18% were detected once. In total, the top ten clones hold about 1.4% of the sample. Sequences were obtained from naive CD8+ T cells from blood, with Jurkat cell RNA spiked in. The meaning of the sample's cell subset or site label: FACS-sorted CD8+CD4-CCR7+CD45RA+ naive T cells. The receptors come from a human donor in good health. Some libraries in this study had Jurkat cell RNA spiked in.

The sample holds many counts of this clonotype. The chain carries TRBV30 and TRBJ2-1; D is unclear. The CDR3 is 15 amino acids. CDR1 GTSNPN and CDR2 SVGIG come from the germline V gene (reference sequence). CDR3 bases: TGTGCTTTTGACCTCACTCCAAGCTCCTACAATGAGCAGTTCTTC. Residues: CAFDLTPSSYNEQFF. Full variable domain (outside the CDR3, taken from reference TRBV30 and TRBJ2-1): SQTIHQWPATLVQPVGSPLSLECTVEGTSNPNLYWYRQAAGRGLQLLFYSVGIGQISSEVPQNLSASRPQDRQFILSSKKLLLSDSGFYLCAFDLTPSSYNEQFFGPGTRLTVL.

There are many counts of this clonotype. The chain carries TRBV7-9 and TRBJ2-1, with 10 bases aligning to TRBD2. The germline V gene encodes CDR1 SEHNR and CDR2 FQNEAQ (reference sequence). With 5 bases clipped from V and 7 bases from J, the junction kept 5 bases outside the gene matches. This CDR3 is built from 14 residues. The CDR3 DNA reads as TGTGCCAGCAGCCCAGCGGGAGGGCCGAATGAGCAGTTCTTC. Translation: CASSPAGGPNEQFF.

This clonotype was detected ten times or more. The chain combines TRBV12-3 or TRBV12-4 with TRBJ2-4; maybe TRBD1 (5 bases). This CDR3 comprises 14 residues. Trimming pared 3 bases from V and 6 bases from J, leaving 12 bases between. CDR3 region: CASSLQGFGNIQYF. DNA of the CDR3: TGTGCCAGCAGTTTGCAGGGATTTGGAAACATTCAGTACTTC.

There are many counts of this clonotype. This chain connects TRBV6-2 or TRBV6-3 to TRBJ2-7, with D unclear. Between the trimmed V and J ends, which lost 2 bases and 9 bases, there was a span of 11 bases. Germline V gives CDR1 MNHEY, CDR2 SVGEGT. CDR3 length: 12 residues. The CDR3 bases are TGTGCCAGCAGTTACCCCGACACCGGGCAGTACTTC. Translating it yields CASSYPDTGQYF.

This clonotype was recorded many times. This rearrangement joins TRBV21-1 to TRBJ2-1; the DNA was not compared with TRBD2, the D call given in the table. TRBV21-1 is tagged as a pseudogene. CDR3 size: 23 residues. The CDR3 loop reads CASSIKGGSPLDEVSHSYNEQFF. The CDR3 coding sequence is TGTGCCAGCAGCATCAAGGGGGGCTCTCCGCTGGACGAAGTCTCCCACTCCTACAATGAGCAGTTCTTC.

The V and J genes are TRBV4-1 and TRBJ2-1; TRBD2 aligns across 13 bases. The CDR3 loop spans 16 amino acids. The germline V gene encodes CDR1 MGHRA and CDR2 YSYEKL. The junction had 9 bases not matched to a gene; V was cut back by 5 bases and J by 8 bases. The CDR3 here is CASSERTSGSMYEQFF. In nucleotides, the CDR3 is TGCGCCAGCAGCGAGCGGACTAGCGGGAGTATGTATGAGCAGTTCTTC.

In this sample, this clonotype turned up a few times. The V call is TRBV11-2, the J call TRBJ2-1, with 9 bases fitting TRBD1. The ends lost 7 bases at V and 7 bases at J; junction bases unmatched: 5. Per the germline V gene, CDR1 is SGHAT and CDR2 is FQNNGV. This CDR3 has 13 amino acids. CDR3 residues: CASTRTGDNEQFF. CDR3 coding DNA: TGTGCCAGCACCCGGACAGGGGATAATGAGCAGTTCTTC.

This clonotype was found many times. This rearrangement joins TRBV7-9 to TRBJ2-7; D gene ambiguous. Trimming took off 2 bases at V and 1 base at J, with 6 bases between the two ends. CDR1 is SEHNR, CDR2 FQNEAQ, per germline (reference sequence). This CDR3 contains 13 residues. This CDR3 is CASSLIESYEQYF. DNA of the CDR3: TGTGCCAGCAGCTTAATTGAATCCTACGAGCAGTACTTC.

The V call is TRBV30, the J call TRBJ2-1; 10 bases agree with TRBD2. Germline V gene data show CDR1 as GTSNPN and CDR2 as SVGIG (reference sequence). With 2 bases clipped from V and 8 bases from J, the junction kept 6 bases outside the gene matches. The CDR3 spans 14 residues. DNA for the CDR3: TGTGCCTGGAGTCCACTAGCGGGGACGTATGAGCAGTTCTTC. This sequence encodes CAWSPLAGTYEQFF. Filled out from reference TRBV30 and TRBJ2-1, the complete variable domain reads SQTIHQWPATLVQPVGSPLSLECTVEGTSNPNLYWYRQAAGRGLQLLFYSVGIGQISSEVPQNLSASRPQDRQFILSSKKLLLSDSGFYLCAWSPLAGTYEQFFGPGTRLTVL.

This clonotype was counted at least ten times. The chain couples TRBV4-1 to TRBJ2-7, with 11 bases identical to TRBD2. The germline gives CDR1 MGHRA, CDR2 YSYEKL. This CDR3 region has 16 residues. J was trimmed by 5 bases and V by 3 bases; bases with no gene match: 9. CDR3 bases: TGCGCCAGCAGCCAGGTAGCGGGAGGGCCTAGGAACGAGCAGTACTTC. Its protein product is CASSQVAGGPRNEQYF.

This chain joins TRBV12-3 or TRBV12-4 and TRBJ2-1; 8 bases are shared with TRBD2. Trimming took 6 bases from V and 6 from J; bases not matched to a gene: 10. CDR3 length: 15 residues. The DNA of the CDR3 is TGTGCCAGCAGAATAGCGGGATTCGGATCCAATGAGCAGTTCTTC. As protein: CASRIAGFGSNEQFF.

The sample holds many counts of this clonotype. The rearrangement uses TRBV4-3 and TRBJ2-5; D gene ambiguous. This CDR3 has 13 amino acids. Germline V gene data show CDR1 as LGHNA and CDR2 as YSLEER. Trimming shortened V by 0 bases and J by 4 bases, and 6 bases separated the two germline ends. The CDR3 region is CASSQDNSETQYF. CDR3 DNA sequence: TGCGCCAGCAGCCAAGATAACTCAGAGACCCAGTACTTC.

This clonotype was counted ten times or more. This chain uses TRBV24-1 with TRBJ2-1; D gene unclear. The CDR3 contains 16 residues. CDR1 KGHDR and CDR2 SFDVKD come from the germline V gene. Trimming cost V 5 bases and J 1 base, with 14 bases left between them. In DNA, the CDR3 is TGTGCCACCAGTGCCGTCACCTATGCTTCCTACAATGAGCAGTTCTTC. The encoded protein is CATSAVTYASYNEQFF.

There are many counts of this clonotype. The rearrangement joins TRBV27 to TRBJ2-3, with 8 positions matching TRBD2. The length of the CDR3 is 15 residues. The J segment lost 4 bases and the V segment lost 7 bases, leaving 10 bases of the junction unmatched. CDR1 is MNHEY and CDR2 is SMNVEV in the germline V gene (reference sequence). In DNA form, the CDR3 reads TGTGCCAGCAATTTTGCGGGAGGATTGTCAGATACGCAGTATTTT. Its translation is CASNFAGGLSDTQYF.

Worth noting for this clonotype: A read error may explain this, as a much larger clone is one base away. Without the conserved terminal phenylalanine or tryptophan, this CDR3 likely stems from a read error. The chain combines TRBV29-1 with TRBJ1-1; TRBD1 is a possible D gene (6 bases). CDR1 SQVTM and CDR2 ANQGSEA come from the germline V gene. Trimming took 4 bases from V and 5 from J, leaving 17 bases between them. The CDR3 length is 14 residues. The CDR3 sequence is CSVARAGVGTEAFS. The CDR3 nucleotides are TGCAGCGTTGCCCGGGCAGGGGTTGGAACTGAAGCTTTCTCT.

Notes on this clonotype: This clone may be a read error of a much larger clone one base away. This chain connects TRBV6-4 to TRBJ2-2, with D maybe TRBD1 (5 bases). V was cut by 5 bases and J by 4 bases, with 8 bases left in between. The V gene's germline CDR1 is MRHNA and CDR2 SNTAGT. The CDR3 is 13 amino acids. The CDR3 DNA sequence: TGTGCCAGCAGTAAGGGGTTCACCGGGGAGCTGTTTTTT. Amino acid sequence: CASSKGFTGELFF.

The J gene is TRBJ2-2, the V gene TRBV6-2 or TRBV6-3; 10 positions agree with TRBD2. V lost 6 bases to trimming and J lost 4 bases; unmatched junction nucleotides: 8. CDR1 is MNHEY and CDR2 is SVGEGT in the germline V gene. This CDR3 has 16 residues. Written as DNA, the CDR3 is TGTGCCAGCAGCACTGTGCGGACTAGCGGCACCGGGGAGCTGTTTTTT. Its translation: CASSTVRTSGTGELFF.

Ten or more counts support this clonotype. The chain uses TRBV20-1 and TRBJ2-7, with D perhaps assigned TRBD1 or TRBD2 (5 bases each). V lost 6 bases to trimming and J lost 3 bases, with 18 bases between them. Germline V CDR1 and CDR2: DFQATT, SNEGSKA (reference sequence). This CDR3 comprises 14 residues. CDR3 sequence (DNA): TGCAGTGCGGTTCCTTGGGGGACGTACTACGAGCAGTACTTC. It is translated as CSAVPWGTYYEQYF.

The chain couples TRBV12-3 or TRBV12-4 to TRBJ2-1; a weak D match, TRBD2 (6 bases). Trimming took 4 bases from V and 15 from J, leaving 22 bases between them. The CDR3 extends over 14 amino acids. The CDR3 is CASSSQGGRVSRFF. The CDR3 region has the DNA TGTGCCAGCAGTTCCCAAGGAGGGAGAGTCTCCCGGTTCTTC.

Notes on this clonotype: Given a much more abundant clone one base away, this may be a read error. The chain is built from TRBV7-8 and TRBJ2-3; D is unresolved. Germline assignment: CDR1 SGHVS and CDR2 FQNEAQ. V lost 4 bases, J lost 2 bases, and 10 bases lay in between. The CDR3 covers 14 residues. CDR3 in DNA: TGTGCCAGCAGCTCAGCGACGCTCACAGATACGCAGTATTTT. It yields the protein CASSSATLTDTQYF.

This clonotype was seen repeatedly, ten times or more. The chain employs TRBV12-3 or TRBV12-4 and TRBJ2-2; D gene unclear. Trimming took 6 bases from V and 5 from J, leaving 10 bases between them. This CDR3 is 13 amino acids long. Written as DNA, the CDR3 is TGTGCCAGCAGACTGGAATTAACCGGGGAGCTGTTTTTT. Translation: CASRLELTGELFF.